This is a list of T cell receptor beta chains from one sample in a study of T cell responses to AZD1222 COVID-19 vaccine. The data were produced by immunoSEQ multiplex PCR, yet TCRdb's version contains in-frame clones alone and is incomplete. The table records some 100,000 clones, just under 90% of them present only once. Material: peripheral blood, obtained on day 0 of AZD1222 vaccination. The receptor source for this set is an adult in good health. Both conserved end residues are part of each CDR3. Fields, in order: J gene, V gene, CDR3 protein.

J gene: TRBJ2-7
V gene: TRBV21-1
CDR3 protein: CASSGGSNYEQYF

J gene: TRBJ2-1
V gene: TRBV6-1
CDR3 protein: CASSEGRRHYDEQFF

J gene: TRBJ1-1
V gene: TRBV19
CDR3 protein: CASSKNDHYTEAFF

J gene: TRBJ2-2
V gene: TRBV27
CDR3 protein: CASSLSWRGNTGELFF

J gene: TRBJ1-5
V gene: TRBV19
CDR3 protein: CASSNHPIGGGQPQHF

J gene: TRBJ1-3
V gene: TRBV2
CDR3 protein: CASSDPQFNSGNTIYF

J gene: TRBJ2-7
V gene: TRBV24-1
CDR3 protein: CATSDPSRGDEQYF

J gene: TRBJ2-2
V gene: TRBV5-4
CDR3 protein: CASSLRKPNTGELFF

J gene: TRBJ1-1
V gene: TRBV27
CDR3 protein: CASSLGGNTEAFF

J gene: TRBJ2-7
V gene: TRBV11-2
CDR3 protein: CASSLAPRVSLGEQYF

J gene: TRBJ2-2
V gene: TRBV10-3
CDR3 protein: CAISHRTNTGELFF

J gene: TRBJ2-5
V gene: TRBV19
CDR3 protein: CASSGQTGETQYF

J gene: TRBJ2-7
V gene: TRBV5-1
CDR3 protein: CASSGRTGAYEQYF

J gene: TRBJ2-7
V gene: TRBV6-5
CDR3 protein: CATKEGVGYDEQYF

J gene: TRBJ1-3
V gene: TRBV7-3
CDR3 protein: CASSLNAGSGNTIYF

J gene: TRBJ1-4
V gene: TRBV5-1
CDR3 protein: CASSLTGKSTNEKLFF

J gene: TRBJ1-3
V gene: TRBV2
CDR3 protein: CASSQLGRRGRTGNTIYF

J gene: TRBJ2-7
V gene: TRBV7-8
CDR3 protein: CASSGSAYSSYEQYF

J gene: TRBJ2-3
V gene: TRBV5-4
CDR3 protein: CASTKEQGKTDTQYF

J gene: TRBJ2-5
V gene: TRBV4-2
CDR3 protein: CASSPSGGYQPGRETQYF

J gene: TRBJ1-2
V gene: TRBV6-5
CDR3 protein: CASSYRQGGNYGYTF

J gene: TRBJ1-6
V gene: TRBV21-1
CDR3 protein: CAKVLCRGQQNSPLHF

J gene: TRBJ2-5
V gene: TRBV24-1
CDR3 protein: CATSDPRETQYF

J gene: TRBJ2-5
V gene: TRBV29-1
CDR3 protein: CSVGGGTGALETQYF

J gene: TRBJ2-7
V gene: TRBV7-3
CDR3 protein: CASSPSQGSSGEQYF

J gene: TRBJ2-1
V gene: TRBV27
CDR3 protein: CASSRRQSNEQFF

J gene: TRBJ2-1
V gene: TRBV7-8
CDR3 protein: CASSRWGSGSYNEQFF

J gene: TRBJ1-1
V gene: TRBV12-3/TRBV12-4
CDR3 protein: CASLQGARTFF

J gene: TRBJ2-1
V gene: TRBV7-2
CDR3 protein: CASSSVGVEQFF

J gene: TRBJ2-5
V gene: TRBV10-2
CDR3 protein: CASRGLRGETNF

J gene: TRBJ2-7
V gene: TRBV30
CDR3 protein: CALRLAGGSYEQYF

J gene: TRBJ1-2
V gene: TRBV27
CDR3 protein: CASSLQGYGYTF

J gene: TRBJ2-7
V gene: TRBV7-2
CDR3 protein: CASSLAAGPYEQYF

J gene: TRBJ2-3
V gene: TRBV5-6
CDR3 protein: CASSLITERTDTQYF

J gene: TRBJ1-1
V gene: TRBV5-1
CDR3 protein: CASSLSNTEAFF

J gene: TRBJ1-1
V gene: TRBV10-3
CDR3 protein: CAISDSSMNTEAFF

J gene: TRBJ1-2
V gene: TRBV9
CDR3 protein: CASSVEGMGYGYTF